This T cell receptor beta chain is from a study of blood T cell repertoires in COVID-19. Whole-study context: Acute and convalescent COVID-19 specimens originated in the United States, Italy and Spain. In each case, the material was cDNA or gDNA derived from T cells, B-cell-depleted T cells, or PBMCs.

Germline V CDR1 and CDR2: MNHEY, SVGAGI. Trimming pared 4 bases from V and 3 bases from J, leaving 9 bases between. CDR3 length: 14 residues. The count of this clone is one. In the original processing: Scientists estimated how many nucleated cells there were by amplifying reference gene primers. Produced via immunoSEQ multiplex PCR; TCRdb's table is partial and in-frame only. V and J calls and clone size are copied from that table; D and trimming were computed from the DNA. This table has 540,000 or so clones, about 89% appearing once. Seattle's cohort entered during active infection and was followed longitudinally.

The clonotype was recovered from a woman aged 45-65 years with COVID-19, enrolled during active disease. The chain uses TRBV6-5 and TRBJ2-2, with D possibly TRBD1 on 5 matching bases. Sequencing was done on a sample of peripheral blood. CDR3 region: CASSWGRDTGELFF. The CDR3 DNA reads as TGTGCCAGCAGTTGGGGCAGGGACACCGGGGAGCTGTTTTTT.